This note documents a single TCR beta chain sequence. CDR3 size: 17 residues. 5'RACE with constant-segment primers yielded barcoded, UMI-tagged TCR alpha and TCR beta cDNA libraries. TCRdb redid the calling of the 5' RACE reads with MiXCR, one entry per CDR3 protein. The data show under 550,000 distinct CDR3 sequences, roughly 18% seen once. The data stem from a study of T-cell memory formation after mild COVID-19. This TCR derives from a man aged 18 to 30 who had mild COVID-19 (a few samples of this study predate the infection). Cell type and time point are not known. This chain connects TRBV3-2 to TRBJ2-3; TRBD1 is taken as the D call from the table, unchecked against the DNA. TRBV3-2 counts as a pseudogene. Sample: PBMCs or a T cell subset sorted from them (not recorded which). The CDR3 loop is CASSPPERGQATFMQYF. The CDR3 DNA reads TGTGCCAGCAGCCCCCCCGAGCGGGGGCAAGCGACCTTTATGCAGTATTTT.